This T cell receptor beta chain was documented in a study of regulatory T cells in long-lasting Graves disease. For this clonotype: Antigen unknown.

V shed 4 bases, J shed 1 base, and the junction held 5 bases outside the gene matches. The CDR3 is 18 residues long. The TCR beta library used iRepertoire HTBI primers with Arm-PCR amplification of CDR3. MiXCR, applied by TCRdb to the multiplex PCR reads, yields one record per CDR3 protein. This table has more than 350,000 distinct CDR3 sequences, roughly 23% appearing once. Overall study findings and caveats: Less diverse TCR repertoires were seen in persistent Graves' patients than in newly diagnosed ones. TRBV28, TRBJ1-2 and TRBJ2-5 emerged as the favored segments in persistent disease.

The time point was: persistent/refractory GD, antithyroid drugs over 5 years with positive TRAb. PBMC RNA served as the TCR library source. The patients included were those that came from an endocrinology department in Xi'an, China. The sequences come from peripheral blood mononuclear cells (PBMCs), collected when the disease was refractory, from a patient treated with antithyroid drugs. The gene calls are TRBV12-3 or TRBV12-4 and TRBJ2-1, with TRBD2 matching over 15 bases. The sequence was collected from a female donor with Graves disease. This CDR3 reads CASSSGLAGGLSYNEQFF. The CDR3 DNA reads as TGTGCCAGCAGTTCGGGACTAGCGGGAGGACTTTCCTACAATGAGCAGTTCTTC.